What follows are 27 T cell receptor beta chains derived from one specimen sequenced in a study of technical replicates of blood from several donors. Libraries were prepared by immunoSEQ multiplex PCR; TCRdb keeps only in-frame clonotypes and omits some of them. Here the sample spans some 71,000 clones, 95% to 98% being singletons. Material: T cells isolated from PBMCs. Receptors originate from a human donor in good health.

The V call is TRBV5-5, the J call TRBJ2-7; unclear D gene. The germline V gene encodes CDR1 SGHKS and CDR2 YYEKEE (reference sequence). The CDR3 contains 12 residues. Trimming took off 4 bases at V and 1 base at J, with 6 bases between the two ends. CDR3 loop: CASSLRSYEQYF. Written as DNA, the CDR3 is TGTGCCAGCAGCCTTCGTTCCTACGAGCAGTACTTC.

This clone was seen once. The gene calls are TRBV27 and TRBJ1-1; a weak D match, TRBD1 (5 bases). The V end was cut by 2 bases, the J end by 4 bases, with 11 bases between. The CDR3 is 14 residues long. Germline CDR1 is MNHEY and CDR2 is SMNVEV (reference sequence). CDR3 nucleotides: TGTGCCAGCAGTTTAGGGGCTTCCCCCACTGAAGCTTTCTTT. Protein sequence: CASSLGASPTEAFF.

V gene TRBV5-1 combines with J gene TRBJ2-1, with 11 bases identical to TRBD2. The V gene's germline CDR1 is SGHRS and CDR2 YFSETQ. The V gene end was trimmed by 0 bases and the J gene end by 8 bases; junction bases not matched to a gene: 4. The CDR3 is 15 amino acids. DNA of the CDR3: TGCGCCAGCAGCTTGGGGACTAGCGGGTTCCATGAGCAGTTCTTC. Translated: CASSLGTSGFHEQFF.

The chain uses TRBV18 and TRBJ2-7, with 9 bases aligning to TRBD2. CDR1 and CDR2 (germline): KGHSH, LQKENI. This CDR3 has 17 amino acids. With V trimmed by 2 bases and J by 2 bases, 10 bases remained unmatched. The DNA for the CDR3 is TGTGCCAGCTCACCAGGGCTCGGCGCGGGGGGGGCCTACGAGCAGTACTTC. It is translated as CASSPGLGAGGAYEQYF.

This clone appeared a few times. The rearrangement uses TRBV4-2 and TRBJ1-1, with D tentatively TRBD1 (5 bases). The CDR3 is 13 residues long. Trimming removed 4 bases from V and 10 bases from J, with 16 bases in between. Germline V gives CDR1 LGHNA, CDR2 YNFKEQ. DNA of the CDR3: TGTGCCAGCAGCCCCGCGGCGACAGCTGGAGCTTTCTTT. This sequence encodes CASSPAATAGAFF.

V is TRBV28 and J is TRBJ2-5; D is undetermined. Germline V lookup: CDR1 MDHEN, CDR2 SYDVKM. Trimming took 5 bases from V and 4 from J, leaving 14 bases between them. The CDR3 is made up of 14 amino acids. In DNA form, the CDR3 reads TGTGCCAGCAGTCGAGGAGCCCGCGGAGAGACCCAGTACTTC. This translates into CASSRGARGETQYF.

V is TRBV2 and J is TRBJ2-1, with D possibly being TRBD1 (6 bases). The germline V gene has CDR1 SNHLY and CDR2 FYNNEI. Trimming left V 7 bases short and J 5 bases short, with 12 bases between. The CDR3 extends over 13 amino acids. This chain's CDR3 is CASNLRTDNEQFF. For the CDR3, the DNA is TGTGCCAGCAATCTTAGGACAGACAATGAGCAGTTCTTC. The full variable domain, in which reference TRBV2 and TRBJ2-1 provide the parts outside the CDR3, is EPEVTQTPSHQVTQMGQEVILRCVPISNHLYFYWYRQILGQKVEFLVSFYNNEISEKSEIFDDQFSVERPDGSNFTLKIRSTKLEDSAMYFCASNLRTDNEQFFGPGTRLTVL.

The chain couples TRBV6-4 to TRBJ2-1, with D uncertain. Germline CDR1 MRHNA, CDR2 SNTAGT. V was pared by 3 bases and J by 3 bases, with 6 bases between. This CDR3 region has 13 residues. CDR3 protein: CASSEWLYNEQFF. CDR3 DNA: TGTGCCAGCAGTGAATGGCTCTACAATGAGCAGTTCTTC.

This clone was observed a single time. The V gene is TRBV19, the J gene TRBJ2-1; no clear D gene. V lost 6 bases to trimming and J lost 0 bases, with 15 bases between them. Germline CDR1 and CDR2: LNHDA and SQIVND (reference sequence). The CDR3 runs 16 residues. In DNA, the CDR3 is TGTGCCAGTAGCCCCTTAGCCGCAAGCTCCTACAATGAGCAGTTCTTC. Translated, it gives CASSPLAASSYNEQFF.

In nucleotides, the CDR3 is TGTGCCAGCAGCATGACTAGCGGGAGTAACTACGAGCAGTACTTC. Its protein is CASSMTSGSNYEQYF. The chain joins TRBV7-9 to TRBJ2-7; TRBD2 matches at 12 bases. The CDR3 runs 15 residues. Germline assignment: CDR1 SEHNR and CDR2 FQNEAQ (reference sequence). J gave up 3 bases and V 5 bases, and 5 bases lay outside the gene matches.

The rearrangement links TRBV4-2 to TRBJ2-1, with TRBD2 matching over 13 bases. From germline, CDR1 is LGHNA and CDR2 YNFKEQ. The CDR3 loop spans 14 amino acids. V was pared by 9 bases and J by 4 bases, with 3 bases of the junction left unmatched. The CDR3 sequence is CASGTSGIYNEQFF. For the CDR3, the DNA is TGTGCCAGTGGGACTAGCGGGATATACAATGAGCAGTTCTTC.

The gene calls are TRBV5-6 and TRBJ1-2; D gene unclear. This CDR3 spans 16 amino acids. Germline CDR1 SGHDT, CDR2 YYEEEE. V gave up 1 base and J gave up 8 bases, with 21 bases separating them. This chain's CDR3 is CASSLIGPTGFRGYTF. The CDR3 bases are TGTGCCAGCAGCTTGATTGGTCCGACGGGTTTCCGGGGCTACACCTTC.

The V call is TRBV28, the J call TRBJ1-4; 7 bases agree with TRBD1. The CDR3 has 15 amino acids. Trimming cost V 3 bases and J 7 bases; bases outside gene matches: 8. The germline V gene has CDR1 MDHEN and CDR2 SYDVKM. CDR3 loop: CASSFLQGRSEKLFF. The CDR3 bases are TGTGCCAGCAGTTTTCTACAGGGGAGGAGTGAAAAACTGTTTTTT.

The chain employs TRBV7-3 and TRBJ2-3, with 7 bases matching TRBD2. Germline loops: CDR1 SGHTA, CDR2 FQGTGA. Trimming took 4 bases from V and 6 from J; bases not matched to a gene: 10. There are 15 residues in the CDR3. CDR3 nucleotide sequence: TGTGCCAGCAGCTCCCTAGCGGCCCGGGGGGATACGCAGTATTTT. This sequence encodes CASSSLAARGDTQYF.

The genes are TRBV5-5 and TRBJ1-1; TRBD1 matches at 9 bases. This CDR3 has 17 amino acids. Per germline, CDR1 SGHKS and CDR2 YYEKEE (reference sequence). Unmatched junction bases numbered 9, after V lost 1 base and J lost 2 bases. The chain's CDR3 is CASSLRLVTGGNTEAFF. The CDR3 bases are TGTGCCAGCAGCTTGAGGTTGGTAACAGGGGGCAACACTGAAGCTTTCTTT. The variable domain in full, with the rest retrieved from reference TRBV5-5 and TRBJ1-1, is DAGVTQSPTHLIKTRGQQVTLRCSPISGHKSVSWYQQVLGQGPQFIFQYYEKEERGRGNFPDRFSARQFPNYSSELNVNALLLGDSALYLCASSLRLVTGGNTEAFFGQGTRLTVV.

The CDR3 spells CASSQVTGDYEQYF. The CDR3 DNA reads as TGCGCCAGCAGCCAAGTCACGGGGGACTACGAGCAGTACTTC. The chain has TRBV4-1 and TRBJ2-7; maybe TRBD2 (6 bases). This CDR3 spans 14 amino acids. CDR1 MGHRA and CDR2 YSYEKL come from the germline V gene. With 1 base removed from V and 3 bases from J, the gap between germline ends came to 10 bases.

This chain uses TRBV5-4 with TRBJ1-6, with D tentatively TRBD1 (6 bases). The CDR3 length is 14 residues. CDR1 SGHNT and CDR2 YYREEE come from the germline V gene (reference sequence). The germline V and J ends were trimmed by 0 bases and 9 bases, with 10 bases remaining between them. In nucleotides, the CDR3 is TGTGCCAGCAGCTTGGGAGGGGGTCTTTCACCCCTCCACTTT. This translates into CASSLGGGLSPLHF.

The chain links TRBV13 to TRBJ1-2; maybe TRBD1 (6 bases). Germline loops: CDR1 PRHDT, CDR2 FYEKMQ (reference sequence). The ends were cut back, 5 bases at V and 4 bases at J, with 14 bases in the middle. CDR3 length: 14 amino acids. The CDR3 coding sequence is TGTGCCAGCAGCGGCAGACAGGACGGCTATGGCTACACCTTC. This encodes CASSGRQDGYGYTF.

This chain connects TRBV6-5 to TRBJ1-1; TRBD1 agrees at 7 bases. V lost 6 bases and J lost 3; bases outside the gene matches: 7. The CDR3 covers 14 residues. Looked up from germline, CDR1 is MNHEY and CDR2 is SVGAGI. The CDR3 here is CASRPTGVYTEAFF. CDR3 nucleotide sequence: TGTGCCAGCAGACCTACAGGGGTTTACACTGAAGCTTTCTTT.

This clone was counted a single time. V is TRBV28 and J is TRBJ2-7, with 7 bases matching TRBD1. The J segment lost 0 bases and the V segment lost 1 base, leaving 6 bases of the junction unmatched. The CDR3 runs 16 residues. Looked up from germline, CDR1 is MDHEN and CDR2 is SYDVKM. CDR3 protein: CASSLFRWDSSYEQYF. CDR3 sequence (DNA): TGTGCCAGCAGTTTATTTCGGTGGGACAGCTCCTACGAGCAGTACTTC.

V gene TRBV28 combines with J gene TRBJ2-2; 8 bases agree with TRBD2. The germline V gene encodes CDR1 MDHEN and CDR2 SYDVKM. Trimming took 5 bases from V and 4 from J; bases not matched to a gene: 6. This CDR3 region has 15 residues. The CDR3 sequence: CASSGLALGTGELFF. The DNA for the CDR3 is TGTGCCAGCAGTGGACTAGCTCTTGGCACCGGGGAGCTGTTTTTT.

V is TRBV7-2 and J is TRBJ2-3, with 8 bases that match TRBD2. Trimming at V came to 0 bases and at J to 6 bases, leaving 2 bases not matched to a gene. The germline V gene encodes CDR1 SGHTA and CDR2 FQGNSA. The CDR3 has 14 residues. DNA of the CDR3: TGTGCCAGCAGCTTAGCCGGGAGGGGGGATACGCAGTATTTT. Amino acid sequence: CASSLAGRGDTQYF.

This chain links TRBV7-2 with TRBJ2-3; maybe TRBD2 (6 bases). The CDR3 is made up of 13 amino acids. In germline, CDR1 is SGHTA, CDR2 FQGNSA. The ends were cut back, 4 bases at V and 4 bases at J, with 9 bases in the middle. The CDR3 DNA reads TGTGCCAGCAGCTCTCCGGGGGCAGATACGCAGTATTTT. This encodes CASSSPGADTQYF. Filled out from reference TRBV7-2 and TRBJ2-3, the complete variable domain reads GAGVSQSPSNKVTEKGKDVELRCDPISGHTALYWYRQSLGQGLEFLIYFQGNSAPDKSGLPSDRFSAERTGGSVSTLTIQRTQQEDSAVYLCASSSPGADTQYFGPGTRLTVL.

For the CDR3, the DNA is TGTGCCAGCAGCAGATCCGGAAGGGGTAACTATGGCTACACCTTC. It is translated as CASSRSGRGNYGYTF. This chain connects TRBV5-6 to TRBJ1-2, with D possibly TRBD1 on 5 matching bases. The V gene lost 4 bases and the J gene lost 1 base, with 14 bases spanning the gap. The CDR3 extends over 15 amino acids. Germline loops: CDR1 SGHDT, CDR2 YYEEEE.

The chain couples TRBV11-2 to TRBJ1-5; D ambiguous. Trimming removed 3 bases at V and 4 bases at J, with 7 bases between. From germline, CDR1 is SGHAT and CDR2 FQNNGV. CDR3 length equals 13 residues. CDR3 sequence: CASSFQENQPQHF. As DNA, the CDR3 is TGTGCCAGCAGCTTTCAGGAAAATCAGCCCCAGCATTTT.

This clone was detected a few times. Within the sample, other DNA sequences also encode this same CDR3. V is TRBV14 and J is TRBJ1-1; D is undetermined. Trimming took off 2 bases at V and 1 base at J, with 5 bases between the two ends. The CDR3 runs 13 residues. CDR1 is SGHDN, CDR2 FVKESK, per germline. CDR3 protein: CASSQYSNTEAFF. The DNA for the CDR3 is TGTGCCAGCAGCCAATACTCGAACACTGAAGCTTTCTTT.

The chain carries TRBV13 and TRBJ2-3; 11 bases fit TRBD1. The CDR3 is 14 residues long. The V gene's germline CDR1 is PRHDT and CDR2 FYEKMQ (reference sequence). The ends lost 5 bases at V and 5 bases at J; junction bases unmatched: 3. The CDR3 coding sequence is TGTGCCAGCAGCCAGGACAGGGGGCAAGATACGCAGTATTTT. Translated: CASSQDRGQDTQYF.